These 22 T cell receptor beta chains share one sample of origin, sequenced in a study of blood T cell repertoires in COVID-19 (dated by TCRdb to the early 2020s). Library preparation was by the immunoSEQ multiplex PCR assay. As stored in TCRdb, this immuneACCESS dataset retains in-frame rearrangements with V and J assigned. A fraction of the clones does not appear; measured against another copy, unresolved V genes explain less than half of the discrepancy, and the remainder lacks a known reason. The sample data list hundreds of thousands of clones, and just under 90% of these were observed just once. The top ten hold about 0.26% of the sample. The material sequenced was peripheral blood. The origin of the receptors is a woman between 18 and 29 years old with acute or convalescent COVID-19.

This sequence joins TRBV27 and TRBJ2-7, with TRBD2 identical over 7 bases. CDR1 MNHEY and CDR2 SMNVEV come from the germline V gene (reference sequence). The CDR3 has 14 residues. The J segment lost 2 bases and the V segment lost 3 bases, leaving 4 bases of the junction unmatched. The CDR3 loop is CASSLRGTTYEQYF. In DNA form, the CDR3 reads TGTGCCAGCAGTTTGCGGGGGACCACCTACGAGCAGTACTTC.

The chain employs TRBV7-4 and TRBJ1-2, with D hard to call. V was trimmed by 3 bases and J by 2 bases, leaving 7 bases between them. Germline-derived CDR1 and CDR2 are SGHVT and SQSDAQ. This CDR3 has 13 residues. CDR3 DNA sequence: TGTGCCAGCAGCTTGACATGCAACTATGGCTACACCTTC. Translating gives CASSLTCNYGYTF.

Worth noting for this clone: At the DNA level, this CDR3 is encoded by other sequences in the same sample as well. J is TRBJ2-5 and V is TRBV6-1, with 11 bases fitting TRBD2. The germline gives CDR1 MNHNS, CDR2 SASEGT. The CDR3 is 15 amino acids. J lost 5 bases, V lost 2 bases, and 4 bases had no gene match. CDR3 region: CASSESSGGPETQYF. The CDR3 DNA is TGTGCCAGCAGTGAATCTAGCGGGGGGCCCGAGACCCAGTACTTC.

The gene calls are TRBV13 and TRBJ2-1, with a possible D match to TRBD2 (7 bases). V was cut by 8 bases and J by 2 bases, with 13 bases left in between. Germline CDR1 is PRHDT and CDR2 is FYEKMQ (reference sequence). This CDR3 comprises 14 residues. The CDR3 DNA reads TGTGCCAGCGGAGAGGGGGGGGCCTACAATGAGCAGTTCTTC. This gives the protein CASGEGGAYNEQFF. The whole variable domain, filled in from reference TRBV13 and TRBJ2-1, reads AAGVIQSPRHLIKEKRETATLKCYPIPRHDTVYWYQQGPGQDPQFLISFYEKMQSDKGSIPDRFSAQQFSDYHSELNMSSLELGDSALYFCASGEGGAYNEQFFGPGTRLTVL.

This chain's CDR3 is CASSRTAGDITDTQYF. CDR3 DNA sequence: TGTGCCAGCAGCCGAACAGCGGGGGATATCACAGATACGCAGTATTTT. The chain joins TRBV7-9 to TRBJ2-3, with 8 bases that match TRBD2. Germline V lookup: CDR1 SEHNR, CDR2 FQNEAQ (reference sequence). The trim removed 5 bases at V and 2 bases at J, leaving 9 bases unmatched. The CDR3 has 16 amino acids.

This chain uses TRBV6-5 with TRBJ2-7; tentative D call: TRBD1 (6 bases). CDR1 and CDR2 from the germline V gene are MNHEY and SVGAGI. Trimming removed 7 bases from V and 2 bases from J, with 18 bases in between. The CDR3 is made up of 15 amino acids. The CDR3 protein is CASTEQGKSTYEQYF. The DNA of the CDR3 is TGTGCCAGCACAGAACAGGGAAAGAGCACCTACGAGCAGTACTTC.

The CDR3 nucleotides read TGTGCCATCAGTGATGACAGTTCCTCCCCTGAAGCTTTCTTT. Translated: CAISDDSSSPEAFF. The chain uses TRBV10-3 and TRBJ1-1; maybe TRBD1 (5 bases). CDR3 length: 14 amino acids. Germline V gives CDR1 ENHRY, CDR2 SYGVKD. The ends were cut back, 3 bases at V and 6 bases at J, with 14 bases in the middle.

The chain uses TRBV10-3 and TRBJ1-5, with 11 bases fitting TRBD1. CDR1 and CDR2 from the germline V gene are ENHRY and SYGVKD. The CDR3 length is 16 residues. V was clipped by 5 bases and J by 4 bases; unmatched bases: 7. CDR3 region: CAISPGQGAGNQPQHF. The CDR3, as DNA: TGTGCCATCAGTCCCGGACAGGGGGCAGGTAATCAGCCCCAGCATTTT.

This chain joins TRBV19 and TRBJ2-2; 7 nucleotides align to TRBD1. The CDR3 totals 14 residues. Trimming took 3 bases from V and 3 from J; bases not matched to a gene: 1. The germline gives CDR1 LNHDA, CDR2 SQIVND (reference sequence). The CDR3 protein is CASSITGDTGELFF. DNA for the CDR3: TGTGCCAGTAGTATCACAGGGGACACCGGGGAGCTGTTTTTT.

The V and J genes are TRBV12-3 or TRBV12-4 and TRBJ2-3; TRBD2 might be the D (5 bases). The CDR3 spans 12 residues. The V end lost 10 bases, the J end lost 6 bases, and 14 bases lay between the germline ends. As DNA, the CDR3 is TGTGCCACGGGGAAGTTCGTTGATACGCAGTATTTT. Its protein product is CATGKFVDTQYF.

This clone appeared once. V usage is TRBV3-1 (or the pseudogene TRBV3-2) and J usage is TRBJ2-7; D is unclear. Trimming left V 4 bases short and J 6 bases short, with 10 bases between. The CDR3 is made up of 12 amino acids. Germline values: CDR1 LGHDT, CDR2 YNNKEL (reference sequence). This CDR3 reads CASSLGPIEQYF. CDR3 bases: TGTGCCAGCAGCCTCGGTCCGATCGAGCAGTACTTC.

The J gene is TRBJ2-5, the V gene TRBV29-1; TRBD1 matches at 8 bases. Unmatched junction bases numbered 5, after V lost 3 bases and J lost 5 bases. Germline values: CDR1 SQVTM, CDR2 ANQGSEA. The CDR3 loop spans 13 amino acids. The CDR3 DNA sequence: TGCAGCGTTGACCAAAACAGGGGGGAGACCCAGTACTTC. This codes for CSVDQNRGETQYF. Supplemented by reference TRBV29-1 and TRBJ2-5, the full variable domain reads SAVISQKPSRDICQRGTSLTIQCQVDSQVTMMFWYRQQPGQSLTLIATANQGSEATYESGFVIDKFPISRPNLTFSTLTVSNMSPEDSSIYLCSVDQNRGETQYFGPGTRLLVL.

This chain connects TRBV6-1 to TRBJ2-7; 7 bases line up with TRBD2. The ends lost 6 bases at V and 3 bases at J; junction bases unmatched: 14. Germline CDR1 and CDR2: MNHNS and SASEGT. This CDR3 is 16 amino acids long. The CDR3: CASSERIAGLVYEQYF. In nucleotides, the CDR3 is TGTGCCAGCAGCGAAAGGATAGCGGGTTTAGTCTACGAGCAGTACTTC.

The chain carries TRBV18 and TRBJ1-2, with 9 bases aligning to TRBD1. The germline V gene has CDR1 KGHSH and CDR2 LQKENI. This CDR3 comprises 21 residues. Trimming took 0 bases from V and 6 from J; bases not matched to a gene: 23. CDR3 in amino acids: CASSPPRGGKIGTGTRDGYTF. The CDR3 DNA reads as TGTGCCAGCTCACCACCGAGGGGGGGCAAAATCGGGACAGGGACTAGGGATGGCTACACCTTC.

The chain couples TRBV5-4 to TRBJ2-5; maybe TRBD1 (7 bases). The length of the CDR3 is 14 residues. In germline, CDR1 is SGHNT, CDR2 YYREEE (reference sequence). Trimming cost V 3 bases and J 2 bases, with 11 bases left between them. The CDR3 is CASSSSGGQETQYF. The CDR3 region has the DNA TGTGCCAGCAGCTCGTCAGGGGGGCAAGAGACCCAGTACTTC. The full variable domain, its missing parts supplied by reference TRBV5-4 and TRBJ2-5, is ETGVTQSPTHLIKTRGQQVTLRCSSQSGHNTVSWYQQALGQGPQFIFQYYREEENGRGNFPPRFSGLQFPNYSSELNVNALELDDSALYLCASSSSGGQETQYFGPGTRLLVL.

The V gene is TRBV6-5, the J gene TRBJ1-5; the match to TRBD1 covers 8 bases. Germline V CDR1 and CDR2: MNHEY, SVGAGI. The CDR3 has 13 amino acids. With V trimmed by 0 bases and J by 11 bases, 3 bases remained unmatched. The CDR3 bases are TGTGCCAGCAGTTACTCTGAGGACAGGGCCCAGCATTTT. This encodes CASSYSEDRAQHF.

The rearrangement uses TRBV6-5 and TRBJ2-1; D not certain. This CDR3 is 15 amino acids long. V lost 2 bases and J lost 4, with 12 bases in between. CDR1 MNHEY and CDR2 SVGAGI come from the germline V gene. DNA for the CDR3: TGTGCCAGCAGTTACGCAGGTACATTATACAATGAGCAGTTCTTC. Translation: CASSYAGTLYNEQFF.

The V and J genes are TRBV25-1 and TRBJ1-3; D is possibly TRBD1 (6 bases). V was shortened by 2 bases and J by 1 base, with 15 bases between the two germline ends. Germline CDR1 is MGHDK and CDR2 is SYGVNS. This CDR3 is 17 amino acids long. CDR3 sequence reads: CASSERQGRESGNTIYF. The CDR3 bases are TGTGCCAGCAGTGAACGGCAGGGGCGAGAATCTGGAAACACCATATATTTT.

This clone has only a few counts. The rearrangement uses TRBV9 and TRBJ1-3, with a possible D match to TRBD1 (6 bases). Germline CDR1 SGDLS, CDR2 YYNGEE. The CDR3 totals 16 residues. Trimming took off 0 bases at V and 4 bases at J, with 14 bases between the two ends. CDR3 amino acids: CASSVAPQGTGNTIYF. CDR3 coding DNA: TGTGCCAGCAGCGTAGCCCCACAGGGAACGGGAAACACCATATATTTT. Together with reference TRBV9 and TRBJ1-3, the CDR3 gives the full variable domain: DSGVTQTPKHLITATGQRVTLRCSPRSGDLSVYWYQQSLDQGLQFLIQYYNGEERAKGNILERFSAQQFPDLHSELNLSSLELGDSALYFCASSVAPQGTGNTIYFGEGSWLTVV.

In this sample, this clone turned up once. The chain recombines TRBV12-3 or TRBV12-4 with TRBJ1-1; perhaps TRBD1 as D (5 bases). The V end lost 1 base, the J end lost 4 bases, and 7 bases lay between the germline ends. This CDR3 has 13 amino acids. CDR3 sequence reads: CASSLVGGTEAFF. The CDR3 region has the DNA TGTGCCAGCAGTTTAGTCGGGGGCACTGAAGCTTTCTTT.

The rearrangement uses TRBV29-1 and TRBJ2-1; D remains unclear. This CDR3 comprises 13 residues. V was clipped by 7 bases and J by 4 bases, with 14 bases between them. Per germline, CDR1 SQVTM and CDR2 ANQGSEA. CDR3 coding DNA: TGCAGCGGAACAGCCACCCCTTACAATGAGCAGTTCTTC. This encodes CSGTATPYNEQFF.

V gene TRBV5-1 combines with J gene TRBJ2-7; TRBD2 matches 9 bases. The germline V gene has CDR1 SGHRS and CDR2 YFSETQ. There are 15 residues in the CDR3. V dropped 0 bases and J dropped 2; count of bases not matched to a gene: 3. CDR3 in amino acids: CASSLEASGAYEQYF. The CDR3 region has the DNA TGCGCCAGCAGCTTGGAAGCTAGCGGGGCCTACGAGCAGTACTTC.